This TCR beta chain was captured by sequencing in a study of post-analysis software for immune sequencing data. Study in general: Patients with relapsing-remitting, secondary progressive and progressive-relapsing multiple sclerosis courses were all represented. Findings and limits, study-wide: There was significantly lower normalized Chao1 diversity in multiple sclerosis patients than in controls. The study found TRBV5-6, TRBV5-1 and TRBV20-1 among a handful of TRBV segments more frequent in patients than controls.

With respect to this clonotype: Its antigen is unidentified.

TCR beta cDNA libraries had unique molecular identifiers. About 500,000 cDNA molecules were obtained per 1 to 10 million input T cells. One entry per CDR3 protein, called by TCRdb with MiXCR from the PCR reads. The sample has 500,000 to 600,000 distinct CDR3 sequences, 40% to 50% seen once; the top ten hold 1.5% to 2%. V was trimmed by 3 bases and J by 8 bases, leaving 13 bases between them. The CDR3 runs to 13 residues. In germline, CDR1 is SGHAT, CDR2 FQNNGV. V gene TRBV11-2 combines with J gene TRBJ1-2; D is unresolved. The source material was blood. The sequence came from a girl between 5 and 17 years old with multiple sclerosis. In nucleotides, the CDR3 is TGTGCCAGCAGCTTGGAAGACCGTTGGGGCTACACCTTC. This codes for CASSLEDRWGYTF.